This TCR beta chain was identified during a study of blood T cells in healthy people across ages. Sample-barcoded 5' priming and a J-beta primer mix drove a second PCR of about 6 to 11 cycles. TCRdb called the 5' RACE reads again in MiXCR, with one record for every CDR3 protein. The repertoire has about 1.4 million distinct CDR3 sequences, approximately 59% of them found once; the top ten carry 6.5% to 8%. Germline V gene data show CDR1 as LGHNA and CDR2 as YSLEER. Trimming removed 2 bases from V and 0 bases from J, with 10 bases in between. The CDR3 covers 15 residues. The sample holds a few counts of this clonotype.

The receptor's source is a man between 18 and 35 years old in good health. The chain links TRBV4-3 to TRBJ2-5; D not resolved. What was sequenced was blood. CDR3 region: CASSQFLVNQETQYF. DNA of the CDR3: TGCGCCAGCAGCCAATTTCTAGTGAACCAAGAGACCCAGTACTTC.